This T cell receptor beta chain emerged from a study of T cell responses to AZD1222 COVID-19 vaccine. Broader study findings: Donor demographics were predominantly white British with a female majority; clonal diversity may be underestimated. When two AZD1222 doses had been given, Spike-specific TCR breadth and depth rose. Nearly half of spike-specific TCRs reportedly target unmutated variant regions.

Germline-derived CDR1 and CDR2 are SGHRS and YFSETQ. The V gene end was trimmed by 4 bases and the J gene end by 1 base; junction bases not matched to a gene: 4. The CDR3 totals 14 residues. Turning to this clone: No antigen is known for it.

Sequencing used immunoSEQ multiplex PCR; TCRdb keeps in-frame clones, though not all of them. The data show 110,000 or so clones, 85% to 90% seen once. The sequence came from an adult who received the AZD1222 COVID-19 vaccine. The rearrangement joins TRBV5-1 to TRBJ1-1; 7 bases map to TRBD1. The material sequenced was peripheral blood, taken 28 days after the second AZD1222 dose. The CDR3 DNA follows: TGCGCCAGCAGCCAGGGGGTGACGAACACTGAAGCTTTCTTT. Amino acids: CASSQGVTNTEAFF.